A single sample is the source of the 18 T cell receptor beta chains below, sequenced in a study of Ad26.COV2.S vaccination and SARS-CoV-2 variants. Regarding treatment: some 20 received Ad26.COV2.S at low or high dose, single or two shots; 5 received placebo; per-sample allocation not given. It was on day 63 after the first vaccine or placebo injection that samples were taken. TCRdb keeps only in-frame clones here, not all; method: immunoSEQ multiplex PCR. The data hold approximately 300,000 clones, with 85% to 90% observed a single time. The sequences come from peripheral blood, collected in a trial of Ad26.COV2.S vaccine versus placebo. These TCRs come from a person between 18 and 65 years old who received the Ad26.COV2.S COVID-19 vaccine or a placebo.

The V gene is TRBV2, the J gene TRBJ2-7; the D is unclear. V shed 4 bases and J shed 1 base, with 5 bases lying between them. Germline V gene sequence: CDR1 SNHLY, CDR2 FYNNEI. This CDR3 has 12 residues. The CDR3 loop is CASSVVSYEQYF. Here the CDR3 DNA reads TGTGCCAGCAGTGTCGTGTCCTACGAGCAGTACTTC.

The CDR3 spells CASSADRGIFNYGYTF. The DNA for the CDR3 is TGTGCCAGCAGCGCTGACAGGGGGATTTTTAACTATGGCTACACCTTC. The V and J genes are TRBV2 and TRBJ1-2; 9 bases are shared with TRBD1. Trimming cost V 6 bases and J 1 base; bases outside gene matches: 9. This CDR3 has 16 residues. Germline V gene sequence: CDR1 SNHLY, CDR2 FYNNEI.

The chain couples TRBV7-2 to TRBJ2-7; the match to TRBD2 covers 10 bases. V was clipped by 2 bases and J by 0 bases; unmatched bases: 4. CDR3 length: 16 residues. Germline CDR1 and CDR2: SGHTA and FQGNSA. This CDR3 is CASSLRAGGSSYEQYF. CDR3 nucleotides: TGTGCCAGCAGCTTAAGAGCGGGGGGGAGCTCCTACGAGCAGTACTTC.

This clone occurred a few times. V gene TRBV10-1 combines with J gene TRBJ2-7, with D possibly TRBD1 on 6 matching bases. The V and J ends lost 0 bases and 0 bases respectively, with 12 bases between them. The CDR3 has 16 amino acids. Germline V gives CDR1 WNHNN, CDR2 SYGVQD (reference sequence). CDR3 DNA sequence: TGCGCCAGCAGTGAGTCTTCGGGACACCTCTCCTACGAGCAGTACTTC. Its translation: CASSESSGHLSYEQYF.

The gene calls are TRBV5-1 and TRBJ1-5, with D possibly TRBD1 on 5 matching bases. V was trimmed by 3 bases and J by 5 bases, leaving 15 bases between them. Germline CDR1 is SGHRS and CDR2 is YFSETQ. There are 15 residues in the CDR3. As DNA, the CDR3 is TGCGCCAGCAGCTCGGGGGGAGGGGAAGATCAGCCCCAGCATTTT. Its translation is CASSSGGGEDQPQHF.

The rearrangement uses TRBV4-1 and TRBJ2-3; perhaps TRBD1 as D (6 bases). The CDR3 sequence is 14 residues long. The V and J ends lost 2 bases and 2 bases respectively, with 8 bases between them. The germline CDR1 and CDR2 sequences are MGHRA and YSYEKL. The CDR3 reads CASSQRDITDTQYF. The DNA for the CDR3 is TGCGCCAGCAGCCAAAGGGACATCACAGATACGCAGTATTTT.

This sequence joins TRBV7-3 and TRBJ1-1, with 7 bases matching TRBD1. Germline lookup yields CDR1 SGHTA and CDR2 FQGTGA. With V trimmed by 4 bases and J by 2 bases, 4 bases remained unmatched. The CDR3 is made up of 14 amino acids. CDR3: CASSSGQPNTEAFF. In DNA, the CDR3 is TGTGCCAGCAGCTCGGGACAGCCTAACACTGAAGCTTTCTTT.

The chain carries TRBV10-1 and TRBJ2-2; D is tentatively TRBD1 or TRBD2 (5 bases each). CDR3 length: 16 residues. Germline V gene lookup returns CDR1 WNHNN and CDR2 SYGVQD (reference sequence). V was trimmed by 6 bases and J by 0 bases, leaving 14 bases between them. The CDR3 DNA follows: TGCGCCAGCAGCAATCGGGACCCATCGAACACCGGGGAGCTGTTTTTT. Translating gives CASSNRDPSNTGELFF.

V gene TRBV7-9 combines with J gene TRBJ1-5, with D possibly matching TRBD1 (6 bases). This CDR3 comprises 16 residues. Trimming removed 5 bases at V and 0 bases at J, with 14 bases between. CDR1 SEHNR and CDR2 FQNEAQ come from the germline V gene (reference sequence). The CDR3 region has the DNA TGTGCCAGCAGCCCATCCGGGGGGCATAGCAATCAGCCCCAGCATTTT. This sequence encodes CASSPSGGHSNQPQHF. The variable domain in full, with the rest retrieved from reference TRBV7-9 and TRBJ1-5, is DTGVSQNPRHKITKRGQNVTFRCDPISEHNRLYWYRQTLGQGPEFLTYFQNEAQLEKSRLLSDRFSAERPKGSFSTLEIQRTEQGDSAMYLCASSPSGGHSNQPQHFGDGTRLSIL.

The chain couples TRBV2 to TRBJ2-5; D may be TRBD1 or TRBD2 (7 bases each). Germline assignment: CDR1 SNHLY and CDR2 FYNNEI. This CDR3 spans 13 amino acids. The chain's CDR3 is CAISQGGGETQYF. In DNA form, the CDR3 reads TGTGCTATATCCCAGGGGGGGGGAGAGACCCAGTACTTC. The entire variable domain, with the rest obtained from reference TRBV2 and TRBJ2-5, is as follows: EPEVTQTPSHQVTQMGQEVILRCVPISNHLYFYWYRQILGQKVEFLVSFYNNEISEKSEIFDDQFSVERPDGSNFTLKIRSTKLEDSAMYFCAISQGGGETQYFGPGTRLLVL.

This rearrangement joins TRBV11-2 to TRBJ2-4; maybe TRBD2 (6 bases). CDR3 length: 18 amino acids. Germline assignment: CDR1 SGHAT and CDR2 FQNNGV. Trimming took 1 base from V and 4 from J, leaving 20 bases between them. The CDR3 DNA reads as TGTGCCAGCAGCTTAGTCATTGGTGCCACAAGCGGGAAAAACATTCAGTACTTC. Amino acids: CASSLVIGATSGKNIQYF.

This clone was observed once. The chain combines TRBV18 with TRBJ1-5, with 7 bases that match TRBD1. Germline V gives CDR1 KGHSH, CDR2 LQKENI. Unmatched junction bases numbered 7, after V lost 6 bases and J lost 2 bases. The length of the CDR3 is 15 residues. CDR3 in amino acids: CASSPTGNGNQPQHF. The CDR3 DNA reads as TGTGCCAGCTCCCCGACAGGGAATGGCAATCAGCCCCAGCATTTT.

This clone showed up just once. The chain carries TRBV6-5 and TRBJ2-3; D is ambiguous. CDR1 is MNHEY and CDR2 is SVGAGI in the germline V gene. The CDR3 sequence is 11 residues long. V lost 6 bases and J 6 bases, leaving 7 bases between the germline ends. Written as DNA, the CDR3 is TGTGCCAGCAGGGAGCTGGATACGCAGTATTTT. Translated: CASRELDTQYF.

The rearrangement links TRBV6-5 to TRBJ2-3; D call uncertain. CDR3 length equals 13 residues. CDR1 is MNHEY, CDR2 SVGAGI, per germline. Trimming removed 6 bases from V and 2 bases from J, with 9 bases in between. CDR3 nucleotides: TGTGCCAGCAGGCACGACTTCACAGATACGCAGTATTTT. It translates to CASRHDFTDTQYF.

The rearrangement links TRBV10-2 to TRBJ2-7, with D unresolved. This CDR3 is 13 amino acids long. Germline CDR1 reads WSHSY; CDR2 reads SAAADI. With 6 bases removed from V and 5 bases from J, the gap between germline ends came to 14 bases. This CDR3 reads CASRVPLGHEQYF. In nucleotides, the CDR3 is TGCGCCAGCAGAGTCCCCCTCGGGCACGAGCAGTACTTC.

V is TRBV3-1 (or the pseudogene TRBV3-2) and J is TRBJ1-1, with TRBD1 matching 8 bases. The CDR3 totals 14 residues. Germline lookup yields CDR1 LGHDT and CDR2 YNNKEL (reference sequence). The V and J ends lost 4 bases and 1 base, in that order; junction bases with no gene match: 2. The CDR3 DNA reads TGTGCCAGCAGCCTAGGACAGGGGAACACTGAAGCTTTCTTT. This translates into CASSLGQGNTEAFF.

This chain joins TRBV6-1 and TRBJ2-7, with D possibly matching TRBD1 (5 bases). CDR1 and CDR2 (germline): MNHNS, SASEGT. V was trimmed by 0 bases and J by 0 bases, leaving 6 bases between them. This CDR3 contains 14 residues. CDR3: CASSEAQGSYEQYF. As DNA, the CDR3 is TGTGCCAGCAGTGAAGCGCAGGGCTCCTACGAGCAGTACTTC.

The rearrangement uses TRBV6-5 and TRBJ2-5, with TRBD2 identical over 11 bases. CDR1 MNHEY and CDR2 SVGAGI come from the germline V gene. V lost 8 bases and J lost 5; bases outside the gene matches: 10. This CDR3 spans 15 amino acids. The CDR3 sequence: CASLSGGAVWETQYF. In DNA form, the CDR3 reads TGTGCCAGCCTTAGCGGGGGGGCCGTGTGGGAGACCCAGTACTTC.